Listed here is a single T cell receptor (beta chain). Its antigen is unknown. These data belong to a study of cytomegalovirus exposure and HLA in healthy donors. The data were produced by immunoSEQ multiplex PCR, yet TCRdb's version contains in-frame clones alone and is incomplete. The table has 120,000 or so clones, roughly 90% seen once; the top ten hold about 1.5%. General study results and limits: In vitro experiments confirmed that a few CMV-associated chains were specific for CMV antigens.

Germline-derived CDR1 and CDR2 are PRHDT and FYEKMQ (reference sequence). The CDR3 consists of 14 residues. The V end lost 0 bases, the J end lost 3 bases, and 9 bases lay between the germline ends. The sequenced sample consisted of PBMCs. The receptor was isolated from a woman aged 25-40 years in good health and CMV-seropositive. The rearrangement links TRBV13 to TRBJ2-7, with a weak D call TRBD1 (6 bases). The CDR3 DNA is TGTGCCAGCAGCTTAGGGCGGACAGACTACGAGCAGTACTTC. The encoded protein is CASSLGRTDYEQYF. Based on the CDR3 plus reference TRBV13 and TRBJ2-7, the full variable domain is AAGVIQSPRHLIKEKRETATLKCYPIPRHDTVYWYQQGPGQDPQFLISFYEKMQSDKGSIPDRFSAQQFSDYHSELNMSSLELGDSALYFCASSLGRTDYEQYFGPGTRLTVT.